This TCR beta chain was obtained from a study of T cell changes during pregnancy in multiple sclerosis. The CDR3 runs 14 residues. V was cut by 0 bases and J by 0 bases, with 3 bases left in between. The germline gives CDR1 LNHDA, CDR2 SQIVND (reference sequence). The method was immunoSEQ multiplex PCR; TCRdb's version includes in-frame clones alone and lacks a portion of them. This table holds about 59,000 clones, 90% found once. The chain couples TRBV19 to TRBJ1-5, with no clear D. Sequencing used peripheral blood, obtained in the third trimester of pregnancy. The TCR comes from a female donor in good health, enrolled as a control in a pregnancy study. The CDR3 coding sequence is TGTGCCAGTAGTATAGACTATAGCAATCAGCCCCAGCATTTT. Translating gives CASSIDYSNQPQHF.